This T cell receptor (beta chain) was captured in a study of metastatic and nonmetastatic thyroid tumors. About the study: Malignant thyroid and benign thyroid patients provided blood and tumor or nodule tissue whose repertoires were compared. Study-wide findings and caveats: It was reported that TCR beta diversity was significantly higher in malignant thyroid tumors than benign nodules, in blood and tumor.

No treatment had been given to any patient before thyroid surgery. The CDR3 extends over 19 amino acids. Germline V lookup: CDR1 MNHEY, CDR2 SVGEGT. The J segment lost 0 bases and the V segment lost 0 bases, leaving 9 bases of the junction unmatched. For this clone: Its target is not known.

Original analysis: The study built a papillary thyroid cancer distant-metastasis classifier from CDR3 differences across clinicopathological groups. TCRdb ran MiXCR on the PCR reads. What appears here as the V and J calls and clone size reflects TCRdb's work, not the paper's. Of about 13,000 clones listed, roughly a third are singletons. V gene TRBV6-2 or TRBV6-3 combines with J gene TRBJ1-3; 9 nucleotides align to TRBD1. Sample: tumor tissue. This receptor was obtained from a male donor with papillary thyroid cancer or a benign thyroid nodule (not recorded which). Some clones in this sample may be carry-over from other donors' samples. CDR3 in amino acids: CASSYSGTGTGSSGNTIYF. CDR3 nucleotides: TGTGCCAGCAGTTACTCCGGGACAGGGACCGGCTCCTCTGGAAACACCATATATTTT.